This T cell receptor (beta chain) was sequenced during a study of breast tumors, draining lymph nodes, adjacent tissues. Germline lookup yields CDR1 LNHDA and CDR2 SQIVND (reference sequence). The CDR3 length is 14 residues. Losses at the gene ends were 8 bases for V and 4 bases for J; bases not matched to a gene: 6. Axillary draining lymph nodes of breast cancer patients supplied the node samples. In TCRdb, the multiplex PCR reads were re-called with MiXCR into one record per CDR3 protein. The profile covers 85,000 to 130,000 distinct CDR3 sequences, with approximately 22% appearing a single time and less than 1.5% taken by the ten largest.

The V gene is TRBV19, the J gene TRBJ2-1; TRBD1 agrees at 9 bases. The material sequenced was axillary lymph node tissue. The receptor was derived from a female donor with breast cancer. Some clones in this sample may be carry-over from other donors' samples. This chain's CDR3 is CASGRQGGYNEQFF. In DNA form, the CDR3 reads TGTGCCAGTGGAAGACAGGGGGGATACAATGAGCAGTTCTTC.